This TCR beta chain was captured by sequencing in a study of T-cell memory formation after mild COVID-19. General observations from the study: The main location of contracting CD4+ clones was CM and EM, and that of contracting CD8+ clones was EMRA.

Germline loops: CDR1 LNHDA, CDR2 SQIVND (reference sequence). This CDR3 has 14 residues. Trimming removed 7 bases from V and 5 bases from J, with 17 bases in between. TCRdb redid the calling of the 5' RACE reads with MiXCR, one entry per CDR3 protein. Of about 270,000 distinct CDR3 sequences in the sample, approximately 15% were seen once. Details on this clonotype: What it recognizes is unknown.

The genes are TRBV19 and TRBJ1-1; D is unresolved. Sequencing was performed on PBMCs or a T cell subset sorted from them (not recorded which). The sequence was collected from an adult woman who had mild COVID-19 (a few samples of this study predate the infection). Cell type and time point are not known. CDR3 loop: CASNKAQMWTEAFF. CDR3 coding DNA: TGTGCCAGTAATAAGGCCCAGATGTGGACTGAAGCTTTCTTT.